This T cell receptor beta chain comes out of a study of control samples from healthy donors and cancer patients. Germline V gene data show CDR1 as LNHNV and CDR2 as YYDKDF (reference sequence). This CDR3 has 14 amino acids. Trimming at V came to 4 bases and at J to 2 bases, leaving 4 bases not matched to a gene. Data came from immunoSEQ multiplex PCR; TCRdb stores just in-frame clones and leaves some out. Seen here are around 130,000 clones, more than 70% observed once, and the top ten hold about 3.2%. Material for sequencing was blood. This receptor was identified in a man aged 50 to 60 in good health. The chain carries TRBV15 and TRBJ2-5; 7 nucleotides match TRBD2. The CDR3 sequence is CATSTGGGQETQYF. In DNA form, the CDR3 reads TGTGCCACCAGCACGGGGGGAGGGCAAGAGACCCAGTACTTC.